Shown below are 20 T cell receptor beta chains from a single sample sequenced in a study of post-analysis software for immune sequencing data. Their specific antigens are unknown. Study findings and constraints: Comparison of patients with controls showed about 5 TRBV segments more frequent in patients, TRBV5-6, TRBV5-1 and TRBV20-1 among them.

Presence of unique molecular identifiers characterized the TCR beta cDNA libraries. TCRdb called the PCR reads again in MiXCR, with one record for every CDR3 protein. The repertoire holds a few hundred thousand distinct CDR3 sequences, with around 36% as singletons. Sequenced sample: blood. Every receptor here comes from a girl under 18 with multiple sclerosis.

The genes are TRBV20-1 and TRBJ2-7; 9 bases line up with TRBD2. V gave up 2 bases and J gave up 3 bases; unmatched junction bases: 11. Germline values: CDR1 DFQATT, CDR2 SNEGSKA (reference sequence). This CDR3 spans 16 amino acids. The CDR3 reads CSARISGTSIIYEQYF. CDR3 DNA sequence: TGCAGTGCTAGAATCTCCGGGACTAGCATAATCTACGAGCAGTACTTC.

The genes are TRBV5-1 and TRBJ2-5; 12 bases fit TRBD1. The CDR3 spans 15 residues. J was trimmed by 11 bases and V by 4 bases; bases with no gene match: 12. Germline values: CDR1 SGHRS, CDR2 YFSETQ. CDR3 sequence (DNA): TGCGCCAGCAGCACCGGGACAGGGGGCTTCAATGAGCAGTACTTC. Its translation is CASSTGTGGFNEQYF.

The chain links TRBV4-1 to TRBJ2-5; D is possibly TRBD1 or TRBD2 (6 bases each). The J call may be faulty, since TRBJ2-7 better matches the DNA end. Germline V gene sequence: CDR1 MGHRA, CDR2 YSYEKL. This CDR3 has 13 residues. Written as DNA, the CDR3 is TGCGCCAGCAGCCAAGCGGGGGCAGGCGAGCAGTACTTC. Translated, it gives CASSQAGAGEQYF.

The chain combines TRBV6-5 with TRBJ2-7; D remains unclear. Trimming pared 7 bases from V and 0 bases from J, leaving 7 bases between. CDR3 length: 12 amino acids. Germline V CDR1 and CDR2: MNHEY, SVGAGI. The CDR3 bases are TGTGCCAGCAACCCAGTCTCCTACGAGCAGTACTTC. It is translated as CASNPVSYEQYF.

The sample holds a few counts of this clonotype. This sequence joins TRBV9 and TRBJ2-3; D tentatively reads TRBD1 or TRBD2 (6 bases each). Per germline, CDR1 SGDLS and CDR2 YYNGEE. With 3 bases removed from V and 5 bases from J, the gap between germline ends came to 13 bases. The CDR3 has 14 residues. In DNA form, the CDR3 reads TGTGCCAGCAGCGGGGGGGCCAGTGGAGATACGCAGTATTTT. As protein: CASSGGASGDTQYF.

This chain uses TRBV18 with TRBJ2-7, with 8 bases matching TRBD2. CDR3 length equals 14 residues. Germline V lookup: CDR1 KGHSH, CDR2 LQKENI. The V and J ends lost 5 bases and 3 bases, in that order; junction bases with no gene match: 6. The CDR3 bases are TGTGCCAGCTCAGGGAAGCGGGGGTACTACGAGCAGTACTTC. Translated: CASSGKRGYYEQYF.

This clonotype was recorded only once. A read error may produce the germline difference seen at one junction end. V is TRBV5-1 and J is TRBJ2-3, with TRBD2 matching over 8 bases. The germline gives CDR1 SGHRS, CDR2 YFSETQ. There are 15 residues in the CDR3. CDR3 in amino acids: CASSLSAGGPDTRYF. DNA for the CDR3: TGCGCCAGCAGCTTGTCGGCGGGGGGCCCAGATACGCGGTATTTT.

This clonotype was counted only a few times. The chain links TRBV5-6 to TRBJ2-7, with D unresolved. Germline CDR1 and CDR2: SGHDT and YYEEEE. V was trimmed by 7 bases and J by 2 bases, leaving 16 bases between them. The CDR3 has 14 amino acids. CDR3 in amino acids: CASRFRSGAYEQYF. CDR3 bases: TGTGCCAGCCGATTTAGGTCCGGAGCCTACGAGCAGTACTTC.

This clonotype occurred a few times. The genes are TRBV12-3 or TRBV12-4 and TRBJ2-3; no definite D call. This CDR3 is 14 amino acids long. Trimming cost V 6 bases and J 3 bases, with 13 bases left between them. DNA of the CDR3: TGTGCCAGCAGCCGCGGCGGTATGACAGATACGCAGTATTTT. This sequence encodes CASSRGGMTDTQYF.

The sample holds a few counts of this clonotype. The CDR3 sequence: CASSVQGWGETQYF. CDR3 DNA: TGTGCCAGCAGCGTACAGGGGTGGGGAGAGACCCAGTACTTC. The chain carries TRBV9 and TRBJ2-5; a weak D match, TRBD1 (6 bases). The germline V gene encodes CDR1 SGDLS and CDR2 YYNGEE. The CDR3 sequence is 14 residues long. Trimming stripped 1 base from V and 4 bases from J, with 11 bases between.

The V gene is TRBV6-1, the J gene TRBJ2-6; the D gene could be TRBD1 or TRBD2 (5 bases each). The germline V gene encodes CDR1 MNHNS and CDR2 SASEGT. The CDR3 is 12 residues long. Trimming took 1 base from V and 14 from J, leaving 9 bases between them. CDR3 loop: CASSEVGVILTF. CDR3 DNA: TGTGCCAGCAGTGAAGTGGGGGTGATCCTGACTTTC.

The sample holds a few counts of this clonotype. This rearrangement joins TRBV5-1 to TRBJ2-5, with 8 bases fitting TRBD1. Trimming removed 6 bases from V and 6 bases from J; junction bases left unmatched: 7. This CDR3 is built from 13 residues. The germline V gene encodes CDR1 SGHRS and CDR2 YFSETQ. CDR3 amino acids: CASTGQGRQTQYF. CDR3 DNA: TGCGCCAGCACCGGACAGGGTCGGCAGACCCAGTACTTC.

The gene calls are TRBV12-3 or TRBV12-4 and TRBJ1-6, with D hard to call. Between the trimmed V and J ends, which lost 2 bases and 7 bases, there was a span of 18 bases. The CDR3 is 17 residues long. The CDR3 here is CASSLKLARRGNSPLHF. The CDR3 DNA reads TGTGCCAGCAGTTTAAAGTTGGCTAGGAGAGGGAATTCACCCCTCCACTTT.

The V call is TRBV5-5, the J call TRBJ2-1; the match to TRBD2 covers 8 bases. This CDR3 has 19 residues. In germline, CDR1 is SGHKS, CDR2 YYEKEE (reference sequence). Germline trimming cut 1 base from V and 4 bases from J; bases unmatched to any gene: 16. As DNA, the CDR3 is TGTGCCAGCAGCTTGCGGACCCTTCTAGCGGGTGTGTTATACAATGAGCAGTTCTTC. Protein sequence: CASSLRTLLAGVLYNEQFF.

The chain employs TRBV18 and TRBJ2-3; tentatively, D is TRBD1 (5 bases). Germline CDR1 is KGHSH and CDR2 is LQKENI. This CDR3 region has 14 residues. V lost 3 bases, J lost 4 bases, and 11 bases lay in between. The CDR3 nucleotides read TGTGCCAGCTCACCCCAGGGCGAATCAGATACGCAGTATTTT. Its protein product is CASSPQGESDTQYF. The full variable domain, in which reference TRBV18 and TRBJ2-3 provide the parts outside the CDR3, is NAGVMQNPRHLVRRRGQEARLRCSPMKGHSHVYWYRQLPEEGLKFMVYLQKENIIDESGMPKERFSAEFPKEGPSILRIQQVVRGDSAAYFCASSPQGESDTQYFGPGTRLTVL.

There are a few counts of this clonotype. The chain joins TRBV29-1 to TRBJ2-5, with 7 bases fitting TRBD1. Germline V gene lookup returns CDR1 SQVTM and CDR2 ANQGSEA. Germline trimming cut 7 bases from V and 5 bases from J; bases unmatched to any gene: 10. CDR3 length: 13 residues. The CDR3 is CSEKTGPRETQYF. DNA for the CDR3: TGCAGCGAGAAGACAGGGCCAAGGGAGACCCAGTACTTC. Drawing the rest from reference TRBV29-1 and TRBJ2-5, the complete variable domain is SAVISQKPSRDICQRGTSLTIQCQVDSQVTMMFWYRQQPGQSLTLIATANQGSEATYESGFVIDKFPISRPNLTFSTLTVSNMSPEDSSIYLCSEKTGPRETQYFGPGTRLLVL.

The rearrangement uses TRBV6-5 and TRBJ2-3, with 9 bases matching TRBD2. Germline values: CDR1 MNHEY, CDR2 SVGAGI. The CDR3 is 15 residues long. Trimming at V came to 5 bases and at J to 3 bases, leaving 6 bases not matched to a gene. CDR3 protein: CASSLLAGETDTQYF. DNA of the CDR3: TGTGCCAGCAGTCTGTTAGCGGGGGAGACAGATACGCAGTATTTT.

The chain joins TRBV4-1 to TRBJ2-3, with TRBD2 matching 9 bases. The ends lost 0 bases at V and 2 bases at J; junction bases unmatched: 12. The CDR3 sequence is 19 residues long. CDR1 MGHRA and CDR2 YSYEKL come from the germline V gene. The CDR3 loop is CASSQEGIVGLAFTDTQYF. The CDR3 bases are TGCGCCAGCAGCCAAGAGGGGATAGTCGGACTAGCGTTCACAGATACGCAGTATTTT.

The chain employs TRBV4-1 and TRBJ2-1, with a weak D call TRBD2 (6 bases). TRBJ2-7 explains the end of the DNA better; the J call may be wrong. The CDR3 spans 15 residues. In germline, CDR1 is MGHRA, CDR2 YSYEKL. CDR3 bases: TGCGCCAGCAGCCAAGAAGGGACTTCCTACAATGAGCAGTACTTC. Translating gives CASSQEGTSYNEQYF.

The gene calls are TRBV18 and TRBJ1-6; the D is unclear. Germline-derived CDR1 and CDR2 are KGHSH and LQKENI. The CDR3 contains 15 residues. Trimming removed 1 base at V and 3 bases at J, with 7 bases between. In nucleotides, the CDR3 is TGTGCCAGCTCACCACTGGGCCACTATAATTCACCCCTCCACTTT. Translated: CASSPLGHYNSPLHF.